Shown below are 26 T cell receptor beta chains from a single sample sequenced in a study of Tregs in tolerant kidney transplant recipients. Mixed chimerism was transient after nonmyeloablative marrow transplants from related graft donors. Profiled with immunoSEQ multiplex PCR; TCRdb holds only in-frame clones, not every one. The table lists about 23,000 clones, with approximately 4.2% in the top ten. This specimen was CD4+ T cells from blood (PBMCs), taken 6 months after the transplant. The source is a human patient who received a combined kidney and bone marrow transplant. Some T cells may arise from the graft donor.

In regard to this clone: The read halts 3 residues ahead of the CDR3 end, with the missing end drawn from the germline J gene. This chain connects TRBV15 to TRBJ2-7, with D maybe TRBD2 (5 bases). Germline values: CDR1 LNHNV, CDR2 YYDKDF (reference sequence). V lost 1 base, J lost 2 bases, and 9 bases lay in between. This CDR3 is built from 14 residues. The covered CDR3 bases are TGTGCCACCAGCAGAGCTAGCCCCGCCTACGAG. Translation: CATSRASPAYE. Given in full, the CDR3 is CATSRASPAYEQYF.

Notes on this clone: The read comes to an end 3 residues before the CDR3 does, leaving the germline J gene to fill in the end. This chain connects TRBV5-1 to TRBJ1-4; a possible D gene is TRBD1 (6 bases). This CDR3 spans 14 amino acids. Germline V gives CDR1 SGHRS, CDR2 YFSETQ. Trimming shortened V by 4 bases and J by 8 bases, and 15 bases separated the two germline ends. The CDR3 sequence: CASSTVGTSEKLFF. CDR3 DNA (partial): TGCGCCAGCAGCACGGTCGGGACATCGGAAAAA.

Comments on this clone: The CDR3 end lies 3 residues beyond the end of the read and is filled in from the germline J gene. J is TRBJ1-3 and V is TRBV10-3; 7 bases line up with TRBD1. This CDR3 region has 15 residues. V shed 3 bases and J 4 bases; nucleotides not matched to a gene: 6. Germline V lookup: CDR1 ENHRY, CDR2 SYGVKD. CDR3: CAISDGQVAGNTIYF. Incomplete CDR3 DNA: TGTGCCATCAGTGACGGACAGGTAGCGGGAAACACC.

CDR3 bases read: TGTGCCAGCAGCTACGGGGGGGCCTACAATGAG. Encoded protein: CASSYGGAYNE. The full CDR3 protein reads CASSYGGAYNEQFF. The chain employs TRBV7-2 and TRBJ2-1; 8 nucleotides align to TRBD2. With the read ending 3 residues before the CDR3 end, the germline J gene is used to fill in that end. Germline CDR1 and CDR2: SGHTA and FQGNSA. This CDR3 comprises 14 residues. Trimming cost V 4 bases and J 2 bases; bases outside gene matches: 1.

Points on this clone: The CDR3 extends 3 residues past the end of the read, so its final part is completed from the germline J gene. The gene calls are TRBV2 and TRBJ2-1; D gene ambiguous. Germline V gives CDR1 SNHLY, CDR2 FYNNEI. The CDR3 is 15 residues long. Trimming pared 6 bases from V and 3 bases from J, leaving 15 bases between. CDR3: CASRSRSGLYNEQFF. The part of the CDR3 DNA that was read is TGTGCCAGCAGGTCCAGGAGTGGGCTCTACAATGAG.

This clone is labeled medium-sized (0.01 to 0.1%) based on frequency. CDR3 DNA (partial): TGTGCCAGCAGCCAATCCTTGGGACAGGGGGCCGCTGGGGCCAACGTC. It is translated as CASSQSLGQGAAGANV. The entire CDR3 protein is CASSQSLGQGAAGANVLTF. V usage is TRBV4-2 and J usage is TRBJ2-6, with 12 bases that match TRBD1. Coverage ceases 3 residues before the CDR3 finishes, and the germline J gene fills in the end. The germline CDR1 and CDR2 sequences are LGHNA and YNFKEQ. This CDR3 is 19 amino acids long. V shed 2 bases and J 2 bases; nucleotides not matched to a gene: 7.

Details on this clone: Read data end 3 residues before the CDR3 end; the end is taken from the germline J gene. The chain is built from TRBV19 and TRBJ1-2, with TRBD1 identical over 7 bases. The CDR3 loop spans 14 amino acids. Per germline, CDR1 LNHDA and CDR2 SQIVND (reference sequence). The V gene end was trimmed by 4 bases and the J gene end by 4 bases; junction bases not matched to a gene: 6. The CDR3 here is CASSTRTGVYGYTF. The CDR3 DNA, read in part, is TGTGCCAGTAGTACGAGGACAGGAGTCTATGGC.

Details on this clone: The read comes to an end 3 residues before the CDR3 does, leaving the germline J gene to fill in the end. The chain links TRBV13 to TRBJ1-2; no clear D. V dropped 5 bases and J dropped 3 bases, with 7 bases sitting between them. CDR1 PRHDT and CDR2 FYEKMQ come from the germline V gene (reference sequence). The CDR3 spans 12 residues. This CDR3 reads CASSPRDYGYTF. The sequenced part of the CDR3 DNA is TGTGCCAGCAGCCCACGGGACTATGGC.

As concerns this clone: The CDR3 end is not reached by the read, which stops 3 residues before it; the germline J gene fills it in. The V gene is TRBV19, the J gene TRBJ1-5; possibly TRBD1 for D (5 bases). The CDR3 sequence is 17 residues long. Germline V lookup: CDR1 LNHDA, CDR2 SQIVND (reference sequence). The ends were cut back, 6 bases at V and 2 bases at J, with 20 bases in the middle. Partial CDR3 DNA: TGTGCCAGTAGAAAAAGCCCCGTCGGGGGGGGCAATCAGCCC. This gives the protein CASRKSPVGGGNQP. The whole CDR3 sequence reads CASRKSPVGGGNQPQHF. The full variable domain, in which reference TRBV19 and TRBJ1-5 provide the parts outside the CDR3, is DGGITQSPKYLFRKEGQNVTLSCEQNLNHDAMYWYRQDPGQGLRLIYYSQIVNDFQKGDIAEGYSVSREKKESFPLTVTSAQKNPTAFYLCASRKSPVGGGNQPQHFGDGTRLSIL.

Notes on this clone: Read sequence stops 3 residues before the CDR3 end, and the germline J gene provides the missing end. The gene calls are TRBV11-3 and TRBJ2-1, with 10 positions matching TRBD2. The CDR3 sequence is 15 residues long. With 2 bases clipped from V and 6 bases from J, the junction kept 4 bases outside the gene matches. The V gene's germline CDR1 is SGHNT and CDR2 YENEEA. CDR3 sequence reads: CASSLQGLATNEQFF. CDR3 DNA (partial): TGTGCCAGCAGCTTACAGGGACTAGCGACCAATGAG.

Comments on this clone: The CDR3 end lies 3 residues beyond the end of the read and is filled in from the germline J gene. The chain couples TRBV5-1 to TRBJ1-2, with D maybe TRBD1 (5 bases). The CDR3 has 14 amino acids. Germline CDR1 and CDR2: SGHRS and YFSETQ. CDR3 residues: CASSLAGGTKGYTF. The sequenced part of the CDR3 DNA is TGCGCCAGCAGCTTGGCTGGGGGGACTAAGGGC.

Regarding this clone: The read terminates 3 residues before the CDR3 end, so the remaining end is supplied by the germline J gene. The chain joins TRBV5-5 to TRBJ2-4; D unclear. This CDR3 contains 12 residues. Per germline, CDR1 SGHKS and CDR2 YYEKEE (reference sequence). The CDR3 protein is CASSLAGSDQYF. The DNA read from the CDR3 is TGTGCCAGCAGCTTAGCCGGGTCTGAT.

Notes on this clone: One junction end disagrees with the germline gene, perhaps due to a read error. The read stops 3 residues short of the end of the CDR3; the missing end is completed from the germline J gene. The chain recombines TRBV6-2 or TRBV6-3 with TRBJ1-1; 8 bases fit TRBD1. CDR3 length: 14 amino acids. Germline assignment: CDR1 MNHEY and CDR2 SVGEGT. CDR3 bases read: TGTGCCAGCAGGTCGGACAGGGTGAACGCTGAA. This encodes CASRSDRVNAE. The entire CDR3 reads CASRSDRVNAEAFF.

Here the CDR3 reads CASSLISAGSTDTQYF. Partial CDR3 DNA: TGTGCCAGTAGTCTAATCTCAGCGGGGAGCACAGATACG. This chain connects TRBV19 to TRBJ2-3; TRBD2 matches at 7 bases. The CDR3 end is not reached by the read, which stops 3 residues before it; the germline J gene fills it in. The junction had 8 bases not matched to a gene; V was cut back by 5 bases and J by 0 bases. The CDR3 sequence is 16 residues long. Germline V lookup: CDR1 LNHDA, CDR2 SQIVND (reference sequence).

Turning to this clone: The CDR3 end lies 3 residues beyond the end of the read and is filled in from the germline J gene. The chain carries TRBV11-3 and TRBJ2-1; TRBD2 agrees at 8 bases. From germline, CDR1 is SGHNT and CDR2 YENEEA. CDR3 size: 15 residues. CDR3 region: CASRFKTSDYNEQFF. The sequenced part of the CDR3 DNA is TGTGCAAGTCGCTTTAAGACTAGCGACTACAATGAG.

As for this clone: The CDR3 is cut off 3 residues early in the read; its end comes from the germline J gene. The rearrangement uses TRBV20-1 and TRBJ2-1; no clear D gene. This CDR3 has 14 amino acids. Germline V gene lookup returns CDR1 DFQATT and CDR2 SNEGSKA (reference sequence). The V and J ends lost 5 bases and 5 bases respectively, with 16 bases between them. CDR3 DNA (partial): TGCAGTGCTCCTCAGCGCTACGCTAACAATGAG. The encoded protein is CSAPQRYANNE. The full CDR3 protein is CSAPQRYANNEQFF.

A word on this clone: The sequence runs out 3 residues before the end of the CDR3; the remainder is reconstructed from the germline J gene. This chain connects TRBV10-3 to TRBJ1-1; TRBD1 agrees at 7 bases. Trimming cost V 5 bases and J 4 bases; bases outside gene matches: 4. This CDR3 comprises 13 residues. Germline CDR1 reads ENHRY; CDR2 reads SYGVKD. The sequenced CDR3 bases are TGTGCCATCAGTAACAGGGGAGGCACTGAA. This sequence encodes CAISNRGGTE. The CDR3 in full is CAISNRGGTEAFF.

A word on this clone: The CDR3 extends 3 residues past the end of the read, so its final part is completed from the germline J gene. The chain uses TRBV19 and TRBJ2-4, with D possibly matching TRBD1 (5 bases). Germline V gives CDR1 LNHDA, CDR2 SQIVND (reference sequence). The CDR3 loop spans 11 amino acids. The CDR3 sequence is CASSTRQIQYF. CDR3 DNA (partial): TGTGCCAGTAGTACCCGACAGATT.

Partial CDR3 DNA: TGCGCCAGCAGCTTGGCTCAGGGGGCCACTGAA. It yields the protein CASSLAQGATE. The CDR3, in full, reads CASSLAQGATEAFF. The V gene is TRBV5-1, the J gene TRBJ1-1, with 8 bases matching TRBD1. The missing CDR3 end, 3 residues past where the read stops, is filled in from the germline J gene. The CDR3 extends over 14 amino acids. CDR1 is SGHRS and CDR2 is YFSETQ in the germline V gene. V lost 0 bases, J lost 4 bases, and 2 bases stayed unmatched.

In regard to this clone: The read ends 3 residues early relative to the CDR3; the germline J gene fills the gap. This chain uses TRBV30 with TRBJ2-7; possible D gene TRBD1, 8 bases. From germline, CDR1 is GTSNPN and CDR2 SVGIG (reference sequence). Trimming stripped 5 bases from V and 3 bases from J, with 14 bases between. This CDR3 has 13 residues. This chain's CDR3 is CAWGRDRRYEQYF. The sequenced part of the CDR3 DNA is TGTGCCTGGGGGAGGGACAGGCGCTACGAG. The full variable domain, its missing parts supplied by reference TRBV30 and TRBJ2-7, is SQTIHQWPATLVQPVGSPLSLECTVEGTSNPNLYWYRQAAGRGLQLLFYSVGIGQISSEVPQNLSASRPQDRQFILSSKKLLLSDSGFYLCAWGRDRRYEQYFGPGTRLTVT.

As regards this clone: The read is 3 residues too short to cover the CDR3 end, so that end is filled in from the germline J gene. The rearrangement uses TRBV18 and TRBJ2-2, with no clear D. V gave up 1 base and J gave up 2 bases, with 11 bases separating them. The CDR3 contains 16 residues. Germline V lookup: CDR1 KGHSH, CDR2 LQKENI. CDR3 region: CASSPLRLTNTGELFF. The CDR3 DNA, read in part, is TGTGCCAGCTCACCACTGCGACTGACCAACACCGGGGAG.

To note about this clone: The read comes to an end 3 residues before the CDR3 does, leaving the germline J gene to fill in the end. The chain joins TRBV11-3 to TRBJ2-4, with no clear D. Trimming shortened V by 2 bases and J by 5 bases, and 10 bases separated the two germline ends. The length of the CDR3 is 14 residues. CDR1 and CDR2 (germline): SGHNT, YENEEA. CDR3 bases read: TGTGCCAGCAGCTTAAGGTGTTTCCAAAACATT. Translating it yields CASSLRCFQNI. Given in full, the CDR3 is CASSLRCFQNIQYF.

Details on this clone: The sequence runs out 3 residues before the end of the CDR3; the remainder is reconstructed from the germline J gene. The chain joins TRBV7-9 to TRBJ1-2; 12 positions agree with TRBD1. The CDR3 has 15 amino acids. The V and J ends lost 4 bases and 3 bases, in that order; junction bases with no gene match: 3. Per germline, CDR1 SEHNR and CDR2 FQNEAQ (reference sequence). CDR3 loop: CASSWGTGGDYGYTF. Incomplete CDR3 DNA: TGTGCCAGCAGCTGGGGGACAGGGGGCGACTATGGC.

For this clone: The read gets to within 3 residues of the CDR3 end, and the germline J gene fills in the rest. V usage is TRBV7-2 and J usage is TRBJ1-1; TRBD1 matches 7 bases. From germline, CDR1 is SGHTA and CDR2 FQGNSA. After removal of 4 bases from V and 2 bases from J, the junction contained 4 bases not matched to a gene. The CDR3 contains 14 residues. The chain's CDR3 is CASSSQGSNTEAFF. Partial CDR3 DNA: TGTGCCAGCAGCTCACAGGGGAGCAACACTGAA.

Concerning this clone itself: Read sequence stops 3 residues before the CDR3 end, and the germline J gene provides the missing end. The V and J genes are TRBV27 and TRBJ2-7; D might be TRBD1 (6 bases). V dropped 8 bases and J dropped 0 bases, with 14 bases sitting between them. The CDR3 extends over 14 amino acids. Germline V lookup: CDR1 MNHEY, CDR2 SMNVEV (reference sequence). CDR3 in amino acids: CASPTQGSSYEQYF. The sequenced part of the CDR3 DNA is TGTGCCAGCCCCACGCAGGGGTCCTCCTACGAG.

The sequenced part of the CDR3 DNA is TGCAGTGCCAAAACGGCGTTGCGGAAGACAGATACG. Amino acids: CSAKTALRKTDT. The full CDR3 reads CSAKTALRKTDTQYF. This rearrangement joins TRBV20-1 to TRBJ2-3; D unclear. The read terminates 3 residues before the CDR3 end, so the remaining end is supplied by the germline J gene. V lost 6 bases and J lost 3, with 19 bases in between. CDR3 length: 15 amino acids. Germline V gene sequence: CDR1 DFQATT, CDR2 SNEGSKA (reference sequence).